A selection of T cell receptor beta chains follows, all from one sample in a study of blood T cell repertoires in COVID-19. Libraries were prepared by immunoSEQ multiplex PCR; TCRdb keeps only in-frame clonotypes and omits some of them. This sample has about 130,000 clones, with approximately 77% found just once. The specimen sequenced was peripheral blood. The receptors originated from an older man with acute or convalescent COVID-19. CDR3s include the opening cysteine and the closing phenylalanine or tryptophan. The D gene is left open where the match is weak. Clone size is shown for a subset of rows, as once, few, many or a class of expanded clone.

j_gene: TRBJ2-3; len: 16; v_gene: TRBV2; abundance: -; d_gene: -; CDR3aa: CASSAGQLRSTDTQYF; CDR3nt: TGTGCCAGCAGTGCCGGTCAACTTCGAAGCACAGATACGCAGTATTTT
j_gene: TRBJ2-7; len: 14; v_gene: TRBV24-1; abundance: -; d_gene: TRBD1; CDR3aa: CATSDLGTDYEQYF; CDR3nt: TGTGCCACCAGTGACCTTGGGACAGACTACGAGCAGTACTTC
j_gene: TRBJ2-7; len: 17; v_gene: TRBV2; abundance: -; d_gene: TRBD2; CDR3aa: CASSERRGGALSYEQYF; CDR3nt: TGTGCCAGCAGTGAGAGGCGGGGGGGAGCTCTTAGCTACGAGCAGTACTTC
j_gene: TRBJ2-4; len: 17; v_gene: TRBV7-2; abundance: -; d_gene: TRBD2; CDR3aa: CASSLGGTSLAKNIQYF; CDR3nt: TGTGCCAGCAGCTTGGGAGGGACTAGCCTAGCCAAAAACATTCAGTACTTC
j_gene: TRBJ2-1; len: 15; v_gene: TRBV5-4; abundance: -; d_gene: -; CDR3aa: CASSRDTISYNEQFF; CDR3nt: TGTGCCAGCAGCCGCGACACCATCTCCTACAATGAGCAGTTCTTC
j_gene: TRBJ2-2; len: 14; v_gene: TRBV11-2; abundance: few; d_gene: -; CDR3aa: CASSWNRNTGELFF; CDR3nt: TGTGCCAGCAGCTGGAACAGGAACACCGGGGAGCTGTTTTTT
j_gene: TRBJ2-3; len: 16; v_gene: TRBV4-2; abundance: -; d_gene: -; CDR3aa: CASSQDITSGRNTQYF; CDR3nt: TGTGCCAGCAGCCAAGATATAACAAGCGGAAGGAATACGCAGTATTTT
j_gene: TRBJ2-5; len: 15; v_gene: TRBV3-1/TRBV3-2; abundance: -; d_gene: TRBD2; CDR3aa: CASRHSGGAGETQYF; CDR3nt: TGTGCCAGCAGACACAGCGGGGGGGCCGGGGAGACCCAGTACTTC
j_gene: TRBJ1-6; len: 12; v_gene: TRBV12-3/TRBV12-4; abundance: -; d_gene: -; CDR3aa: CASSLTSSPLHF; CDR3nt: TGTGCCAGCAGTTTGACAAGTTCACCCCTCCACTTT
j_gene: TRBJ1-4; len: 14; v_gene: TRBV18; abundance: -; d_gene: -; CDR3aa: CASSPNRAYEKLFF; CDR3nt: TGTGCCAGCTCACCGAACAGGGCATACGAAAAACTGTTTTTT